The T cell receptor (beta chain) described here comes from a study of T cell responses to AZD1222 COVID-19 vaccine. The CDR3 totals 12 residues. The germline V gene has CDR1 SGHAT and CDR2 FQNNGV. The V and J ends lost 1 base and 6 bases respectively, with 7 bases between them. The repertoire was sequenced with immunoSEQ multiplex PCR; TCRdb's copy has only in-frame clones and lacks some. The sample carries about 120,000 clones, roughly 88% recorded once. Sequences were derived from peripheral blood, sampled on day 0 of MenACWY control vaccination. This TCR came from an adult in good health. The V and J genes are TRBV11-2 and TRBJ2-7; D is unclear. The CDR3 loop reads CASSLVRSEQYF. The DNA of the CDR3 is TGTGCCAGCAGCTTAGTCCGGTCCGAGCAGTACTTC.